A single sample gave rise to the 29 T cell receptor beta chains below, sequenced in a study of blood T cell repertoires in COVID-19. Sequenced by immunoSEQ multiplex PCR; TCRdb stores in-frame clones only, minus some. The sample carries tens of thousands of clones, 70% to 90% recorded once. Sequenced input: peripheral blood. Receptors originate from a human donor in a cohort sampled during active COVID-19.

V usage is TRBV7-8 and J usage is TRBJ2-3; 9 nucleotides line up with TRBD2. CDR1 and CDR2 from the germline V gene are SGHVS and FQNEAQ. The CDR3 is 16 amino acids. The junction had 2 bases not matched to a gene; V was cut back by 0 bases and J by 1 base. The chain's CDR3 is CASSLASGGRTDTQYF. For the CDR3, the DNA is TGTGCCAGCAGCTTAGCAAGCGGGGGGCGCACAGATACGCAGTATTTT.

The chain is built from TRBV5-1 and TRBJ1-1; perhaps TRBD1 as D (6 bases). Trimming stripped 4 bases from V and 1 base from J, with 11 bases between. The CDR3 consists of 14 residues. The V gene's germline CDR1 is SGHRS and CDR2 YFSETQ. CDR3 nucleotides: TGCGCCAGCAGCACAGGGAGCGCGAACACTGAAGCTTTCTTT. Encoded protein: CASSTGSANTEAFF. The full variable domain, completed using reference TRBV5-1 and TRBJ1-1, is KAGVTQTPRYLIKTRGQQVTLSCSPISGHRSVSWYQQTPGQGLQFLFEYFSETQRNKGNFPGRFSGRQFSNSRSEMNVSTLELGDSALYLCASSTGSANTEAFFGQGTRLTVV.

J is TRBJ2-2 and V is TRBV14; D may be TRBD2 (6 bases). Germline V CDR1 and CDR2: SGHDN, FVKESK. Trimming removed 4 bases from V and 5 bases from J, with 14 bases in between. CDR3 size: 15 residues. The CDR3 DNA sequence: TGTGCCAGCAGCCCCCCCGGGGGTGAGACCGGGGAGCTGTTTTTT. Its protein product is CASSPPGGETGELFF.

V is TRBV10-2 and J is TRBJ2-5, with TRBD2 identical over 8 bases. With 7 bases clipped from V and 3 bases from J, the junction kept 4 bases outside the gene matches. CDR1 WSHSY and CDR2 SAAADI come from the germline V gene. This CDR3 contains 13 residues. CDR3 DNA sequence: TGCGCCAGCATTAGCGGGGACAAAGAGACCCAGTACTTC. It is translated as CASISGDKETQYF.

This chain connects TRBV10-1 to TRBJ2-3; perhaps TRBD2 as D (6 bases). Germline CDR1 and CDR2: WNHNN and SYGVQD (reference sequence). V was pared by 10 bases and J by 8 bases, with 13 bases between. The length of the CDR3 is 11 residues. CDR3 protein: CATSDYLTQYF. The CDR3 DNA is TGCGCCACTTCGGACTACCTTACGCAGTATTTT.

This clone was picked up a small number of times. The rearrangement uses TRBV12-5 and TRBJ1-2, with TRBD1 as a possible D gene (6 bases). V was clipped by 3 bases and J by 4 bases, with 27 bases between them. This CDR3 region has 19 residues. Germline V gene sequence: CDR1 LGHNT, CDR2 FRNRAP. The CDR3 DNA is TGTGCTAGTGGTTTTGGTTCCAGGGGAAATTTTGGGCGTCGCTATGGCTACACCTTC. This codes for CASGFGSRGNFGRRYGYTF.

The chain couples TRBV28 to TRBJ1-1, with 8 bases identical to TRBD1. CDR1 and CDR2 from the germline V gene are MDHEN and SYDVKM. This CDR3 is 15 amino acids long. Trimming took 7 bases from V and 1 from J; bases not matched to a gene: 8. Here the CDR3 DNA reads TGTGCCAGCATCCGGACAGGGATGGGGAACACTGAAGCTTTCTTT. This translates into CASIRTGMGNTEAFF.

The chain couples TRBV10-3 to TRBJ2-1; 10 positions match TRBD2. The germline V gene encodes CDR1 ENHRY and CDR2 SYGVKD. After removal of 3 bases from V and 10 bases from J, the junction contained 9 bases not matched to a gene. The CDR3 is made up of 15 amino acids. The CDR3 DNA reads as TGTGCCATCAGTGATAGCGGGGGGCCGCGAAGGGAGCAGTTCTTC. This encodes CAISDSGGPRREQFF.

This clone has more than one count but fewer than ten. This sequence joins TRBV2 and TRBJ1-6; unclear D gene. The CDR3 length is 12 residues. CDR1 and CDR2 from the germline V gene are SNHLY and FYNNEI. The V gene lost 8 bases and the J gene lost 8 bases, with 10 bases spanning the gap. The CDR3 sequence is CASVVRDSPLHF. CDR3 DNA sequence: TGTGCCAGCGTCGTGAGGGATTCACCCCTCCACTTT. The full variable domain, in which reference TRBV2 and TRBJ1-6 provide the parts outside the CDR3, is EPEVTQTPSHQVTQMGQEVILRCVPISNHLYFYWYRQILGQKVEFLVSFYNNEISEKSEIFDDQFSVERPDGSNFTLKIRSTKLEDSAMYFCASVVRDSPLHFGNGTRLTVT.

Here the CDR3 reads CASSLGGAGHPGANVLTF. DNA of the CDR3: TGTGCCAGCAGTTTAGGGGGGGCGGGCCACCCTGGGGCCAACGTCCTGACTTTC. The chain couples TRBV27 to TRBJ2-6; a possible D gene is TRBD2 (7 bases). Trimming removed 2 bases at V and 2 bases at J, with 16 bases between. The CDR3 runs 18 residues. CDR1 and CDR2 (germline): MNHEY, SMNVEV (reference sequence).

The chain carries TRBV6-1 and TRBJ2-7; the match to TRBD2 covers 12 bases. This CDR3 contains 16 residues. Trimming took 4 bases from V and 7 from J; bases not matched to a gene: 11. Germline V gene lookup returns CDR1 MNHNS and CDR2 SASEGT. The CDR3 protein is CASSAGTSGFAGEQYF. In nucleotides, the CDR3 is TGTGCCAGCAGTGCAGGGACTAGCGGGTTCGCGGGGGAGCAGTACTTC.

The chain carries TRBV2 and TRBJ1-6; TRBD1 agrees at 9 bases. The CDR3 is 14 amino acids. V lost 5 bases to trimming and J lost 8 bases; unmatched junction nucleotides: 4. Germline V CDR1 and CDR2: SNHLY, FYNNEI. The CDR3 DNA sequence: TGTGCCAGCAGTCGGGACAGGGTGTATTCACCCCTCCACTTT. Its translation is CASSRDRVYSPLHF.

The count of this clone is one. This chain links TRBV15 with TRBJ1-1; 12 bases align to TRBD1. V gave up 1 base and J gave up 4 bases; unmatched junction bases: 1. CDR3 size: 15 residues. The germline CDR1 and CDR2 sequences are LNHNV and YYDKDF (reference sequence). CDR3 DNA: TGTGCCACCAGCAGAGGGGGACAGGGGGCCACTGAAGCTTTCTTT. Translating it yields CATSRGGQGATEAFF.

The CDR3 region has the DNA TGTGCCAGCAGCGGGGCCCGCGGGGGGAGGGGGCGCTTGGAGACCCAGTACTTC. This translates into CASSGARGGRGRLETQYF. V usage is TRBV9 and J usage is TRBJ2-5, with D maybe TRBD2 (8 bases). V shed 3 bases and J shed 5 bases, with 26 bases lying between them. Germline CDR1 is SGDLS and CDR2 is YYNGEE. The CDR3 has 18 residues. Filled out from reference TRBV9 and TRBJ2-5, the complete variable domain reads DSGVTQTPKHLITATGQRVTLRCSPRSGDLSVYWYQQSLDQGLQFLIQYYNGEERAKGNILERFSAQQFPDLHSELNLSSLELGDSALYFCASSGARGGRGRLETQYFGPGTRLLVL.

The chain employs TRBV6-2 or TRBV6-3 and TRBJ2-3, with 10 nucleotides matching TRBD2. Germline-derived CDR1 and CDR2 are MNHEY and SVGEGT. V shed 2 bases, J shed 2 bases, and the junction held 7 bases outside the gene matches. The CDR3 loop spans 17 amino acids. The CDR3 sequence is CASSYVLAGAYTDTQYF. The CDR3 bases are TGTGCCAGCAGTTACGTTCTAGCGGGGGCGTACACAGATACGCAGTATTTT.

CDR3 residues: CASSQFDRAGANVLTF. The CDR3 region has the DNA TGTGCCAGCAGCCAATTCGACAGGGCTGGGGCCAACGTCCTGACTTTC. The chain is built from TRBV7-9 and TRBJ2-6; 7 positions agree with TRBD1. Germline CDR1 SEHNR, CDR2 FQNEAQ (reference sequence). The V and J ends lost 5 bases and 2 bases, in that order; junction bases with no gene match: 6. CDR3 length: 16 amino acids.

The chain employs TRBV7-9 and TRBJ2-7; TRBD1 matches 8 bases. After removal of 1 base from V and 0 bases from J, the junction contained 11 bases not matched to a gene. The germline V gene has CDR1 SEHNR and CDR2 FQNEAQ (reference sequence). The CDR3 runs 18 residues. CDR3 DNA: TGTGCCAGCAGCTTAGAAGGGGGTGGACAGGGAGTCTCCTACGAGCAGTACTTC. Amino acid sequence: CASSLEGGGQGVSYEQYF.

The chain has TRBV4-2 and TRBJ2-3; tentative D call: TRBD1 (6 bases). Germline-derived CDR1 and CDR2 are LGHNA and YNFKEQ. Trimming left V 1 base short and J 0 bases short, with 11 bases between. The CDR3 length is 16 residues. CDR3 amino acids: CASSQAGATSTDTQYF. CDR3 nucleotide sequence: TGTGCCAGCAGCCAAGCAGGGGCGACTAGCACAGATACGCAGTATTTT.

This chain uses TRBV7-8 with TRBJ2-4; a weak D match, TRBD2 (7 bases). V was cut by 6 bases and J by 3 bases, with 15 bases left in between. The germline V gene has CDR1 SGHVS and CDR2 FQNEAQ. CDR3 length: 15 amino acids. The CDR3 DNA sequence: TGTGCCAGCAGGGAGGGGGGGACCCACAAAAACATTCAGTACTTC. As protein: CASREGGTHKNIQYF.

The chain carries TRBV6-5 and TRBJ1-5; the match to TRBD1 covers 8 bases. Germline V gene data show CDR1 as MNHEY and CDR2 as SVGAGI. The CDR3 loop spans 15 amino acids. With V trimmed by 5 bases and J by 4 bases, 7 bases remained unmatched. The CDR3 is CASSTTGGSNQPQHF. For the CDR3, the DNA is TGTGCCAGCAGTACTACAGGGGGTTCGAATCAGCCCCAGCATTTT.

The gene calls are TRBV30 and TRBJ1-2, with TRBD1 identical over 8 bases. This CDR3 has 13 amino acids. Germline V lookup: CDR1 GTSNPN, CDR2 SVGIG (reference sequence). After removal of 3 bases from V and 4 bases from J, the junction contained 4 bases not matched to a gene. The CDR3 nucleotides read TGTGCCTGGAGAACGGACAGGGCCTATGGCTACACCTTC. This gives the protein CAWRTDRAYGYTF. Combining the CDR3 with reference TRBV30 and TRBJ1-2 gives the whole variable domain SQTIHQWPATLVQPVGSPLSLECTVEGTSNPNLYWYRQAAGRGLQLLFYSVGIGQISSEVPQNLSASRPQDRQFILSSKKLLLSDSGFYLCAWRTDRAYGYTFGSGTRLTVV.

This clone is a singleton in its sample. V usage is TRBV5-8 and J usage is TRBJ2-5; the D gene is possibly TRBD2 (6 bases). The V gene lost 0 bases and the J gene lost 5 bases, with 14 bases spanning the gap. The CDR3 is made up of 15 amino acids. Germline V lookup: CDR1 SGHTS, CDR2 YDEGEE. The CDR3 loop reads CASSLGAGGRETQYF. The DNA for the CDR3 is TGTGCCAGCAGCTTGGGTGCCGGAGGGAGGGAGACCCAGTACTTC.

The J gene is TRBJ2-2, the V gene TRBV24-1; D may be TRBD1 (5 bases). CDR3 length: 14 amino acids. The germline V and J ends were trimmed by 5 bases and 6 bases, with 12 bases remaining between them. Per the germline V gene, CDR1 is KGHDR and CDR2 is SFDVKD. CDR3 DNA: TGTGCCACCAGTGGGCGACAGATTGCCGGGGAGCTGTTTTTT. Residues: CATSGRQIAGELFF.

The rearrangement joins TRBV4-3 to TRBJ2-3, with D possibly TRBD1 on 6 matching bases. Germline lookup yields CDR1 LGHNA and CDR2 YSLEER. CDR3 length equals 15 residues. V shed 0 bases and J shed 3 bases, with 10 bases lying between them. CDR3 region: CASSQDQGGTDTQYF. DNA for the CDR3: TGCGCCAGCAGCCAAGATCAAGGGGGAACAGATACGCAGTATTTT.

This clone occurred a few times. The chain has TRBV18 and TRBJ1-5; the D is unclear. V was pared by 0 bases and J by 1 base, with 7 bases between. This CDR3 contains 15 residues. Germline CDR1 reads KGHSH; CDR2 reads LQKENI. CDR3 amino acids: CASSPPEGSNQPQHF. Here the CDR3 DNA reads TGTGCCAGCTCACCACCGGAGGGAAGCAATCAGCCCCAGCATTTT.

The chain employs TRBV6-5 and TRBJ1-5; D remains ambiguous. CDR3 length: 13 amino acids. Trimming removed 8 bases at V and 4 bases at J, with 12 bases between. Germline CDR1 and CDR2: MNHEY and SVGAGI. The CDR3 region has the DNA TGTGCCAGCTGTCAACCGGGAAATCAGCCCCAGCATTTT. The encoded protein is CASCQPGNQPQHF.

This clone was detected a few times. DNA of the CDR3: TGTGCCAGCAGCCCCCGGTCACATGAGCAGTTCTTC. Amino acids: CASSPRSHEQFF. The chain has TRBV11-3 and TRBJ2-1; no reliable D call. The V gene's germline CDR1 is SGHNT and CDR2 YENEEA. The V and J ends lost 5 bases and 8 bases respectively, with 10 bases between them. The CDR3 consists of 12 residues.

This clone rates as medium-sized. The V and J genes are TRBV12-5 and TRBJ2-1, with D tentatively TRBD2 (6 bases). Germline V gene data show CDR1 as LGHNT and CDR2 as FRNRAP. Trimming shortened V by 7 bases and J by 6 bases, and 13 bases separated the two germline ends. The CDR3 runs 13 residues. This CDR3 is CASASAGFNEQFF. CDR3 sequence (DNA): TGTGCTAGTGCTTCTGCGGGGTTCAATGAGCAGTTCTTC.

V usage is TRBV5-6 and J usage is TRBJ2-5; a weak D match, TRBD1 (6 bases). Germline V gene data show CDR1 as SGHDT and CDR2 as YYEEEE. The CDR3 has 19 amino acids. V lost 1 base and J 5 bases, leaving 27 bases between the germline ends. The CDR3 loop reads CASSLWDNFGSVTTETQYF. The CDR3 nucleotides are TGTGCCAGCAGCTTGTGGGACAATTTCGGGTCAGTCACTACCGAGACCCAGTACTTC.